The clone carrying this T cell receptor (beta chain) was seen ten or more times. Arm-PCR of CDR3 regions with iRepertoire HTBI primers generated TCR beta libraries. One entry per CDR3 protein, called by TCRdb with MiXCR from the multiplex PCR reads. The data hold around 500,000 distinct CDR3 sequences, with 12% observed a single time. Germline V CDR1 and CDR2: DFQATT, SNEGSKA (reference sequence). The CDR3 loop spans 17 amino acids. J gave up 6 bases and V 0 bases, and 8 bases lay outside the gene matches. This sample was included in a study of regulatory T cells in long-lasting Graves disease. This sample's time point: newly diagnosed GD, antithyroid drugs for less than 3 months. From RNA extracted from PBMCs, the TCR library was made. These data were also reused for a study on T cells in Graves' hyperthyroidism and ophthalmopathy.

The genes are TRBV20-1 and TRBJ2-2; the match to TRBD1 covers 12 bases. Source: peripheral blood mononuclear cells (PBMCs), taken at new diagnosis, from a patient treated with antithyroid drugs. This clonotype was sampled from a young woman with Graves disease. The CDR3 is CSARDPRDRGHAGELFF. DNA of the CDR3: TGCAGTGCTAGAGATCCGCGGGACAGGGGGCATGCCGGGGAGCTGTTTTTT.